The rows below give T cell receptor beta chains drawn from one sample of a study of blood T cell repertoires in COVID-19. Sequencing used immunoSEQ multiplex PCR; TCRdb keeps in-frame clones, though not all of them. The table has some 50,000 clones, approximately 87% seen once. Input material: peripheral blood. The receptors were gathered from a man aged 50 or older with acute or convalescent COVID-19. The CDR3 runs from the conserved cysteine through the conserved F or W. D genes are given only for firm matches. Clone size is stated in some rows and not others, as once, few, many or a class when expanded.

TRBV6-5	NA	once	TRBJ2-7	CASSFSYGQYEQYF	TGTGCCAGCAGTTTCTCGTACGGACAATACGAGCAGTACTTC
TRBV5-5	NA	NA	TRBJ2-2	CATFLQGRSGELFF	TGTGCCACCTTTCTACAGGGGAGGTCCGGGGAGCTGTTTTTT
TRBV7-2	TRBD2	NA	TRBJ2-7	CASSLAGLAGYEQYF	TGTGCCAGCAGCTTAGCAGGGCTAGCGGGCTACGAGCAGTACTTC
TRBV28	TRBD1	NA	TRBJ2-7	CASSLLGTGAYEQYF	TGTGCCAGCAGTTTATTAGGCACAGGGGCCTACGAGCAGTACTTC
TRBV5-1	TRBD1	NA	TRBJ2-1	CASSRGTGMVNEQFF	TGCGCCAGCAGCCGGGGGACAGGTATGGTCAATGAGCAGTTCTTC
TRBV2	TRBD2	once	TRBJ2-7	CASRAGTNSYEQYF	TGTGCCAGCAGAGCCGGGACTAACTCCTACGAGCAGTACTTC
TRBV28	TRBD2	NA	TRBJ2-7	CASSLFPPVVRLAGGSYEQYF	TGTGCCAGCAGTTTATTCCCGCCCGTCGTTAGACTAGCGGGAGGGTCCTACGAGCAGTACTTC
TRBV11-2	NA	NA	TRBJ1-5	CASSFLGGRGNQPQHF	TGTGCCAGCAGCTTTCTCGGAGGGAGAGGCAATCAGCCCCAGCATTTT
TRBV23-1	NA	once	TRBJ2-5	CASSQGQLQETQYF	TGCGCCAGCAGTCAAGGGCAACTCCAAGAGACCCAGTACTTC
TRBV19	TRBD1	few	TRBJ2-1	CASRGGQVYNEQFF	TGTGCCAGTAGGGGTGGACAGGTTTACAATGAGCAGTTCTTC
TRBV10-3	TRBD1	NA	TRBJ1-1	CAIRAATGGYTEAFF	TGTGCCATCAGGGCCGCGACAGGGGGCTACACTGAAGCTTTCTTT
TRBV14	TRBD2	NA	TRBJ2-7	CASSQEGLGIVYEQYF	TGTGCCAGCAGCCAAGAGGGACTAGGAATAGTCTACGAGCAGTACTTC
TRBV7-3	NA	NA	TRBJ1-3	CASSSTSGNTIYF	TGTGCCAGCAGCTCCACATCCGGAAACACCATATATTTT
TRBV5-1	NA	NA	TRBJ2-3	CASSLGQAKDTQYF	TGCGCCAGCAGCTTGGGCCAGGCGAAAGATACGCAGTATTTT
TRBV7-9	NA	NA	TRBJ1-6	CASSLAQGSGYNSPLHF	TGTGCCAGCAGCTTAGCTCAAGGCTCGGGGTATAATTCACCCCTCCACTTT
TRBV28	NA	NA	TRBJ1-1	CASSLSGNTEAFF	TGTGCCAGCAGTTTATCAGGGAACACTGAAGCTTTCTTT
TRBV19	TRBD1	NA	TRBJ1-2	CASSIGTGGTLGYTF	TGTGCCAGTAGTATCGGGACAGGGGGGACTCTCGGCTACACCTTC
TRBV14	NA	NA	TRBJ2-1	CASSQDLVSEQFF	TGTGCCAGCAGCCAAGATCTAGTTAGTGAGCAGTTCTTC
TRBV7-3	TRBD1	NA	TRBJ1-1	CASSLEHRGVENTEAFF	TGTGCCAGCAGCTTAGAGCACAGGGGGGTGGAGAACACTGAAGCTTTCTTT
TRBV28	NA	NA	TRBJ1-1	CASSLRSTEAFF	TGTGCCAGCAGTTTACGTAGCACTGAAGCTTTCTTT
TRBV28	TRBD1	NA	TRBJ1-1	CASSFFGRQGAEAFF	TGTGCCAGCAGTTTCTTCGGCAGACAGGGGGCTGAAGCTTTCTTT
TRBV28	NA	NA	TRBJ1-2	CASSLGFRGGYTF	TGTGCCAGCAGTTTAGGGTTTAGGGGTGGCTACACCTTC
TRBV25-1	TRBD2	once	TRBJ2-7	CASSEGLAAAYEQYF	TGTGCCAGCAGTGAAGGCCTAGCGGCGGCCTACGAGCAGTACTTC
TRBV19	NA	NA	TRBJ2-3	CASSLTGLPTDTQYF	TGTGCCAGTAGCCTGACAGGTCTTCCGACAGATACGCAGTATTTT
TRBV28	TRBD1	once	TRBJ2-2	CASSLRGRGSNTGELFF	TGTGCCAGCAGTTTAAGGGGCAGGGGGTCGAACACCGGGGAGCTGTTTTTT
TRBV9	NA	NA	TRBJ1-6	CVSSVSQGNSPLHF	TGTGTCAGCAGCGTGTCCCAGGGAAATTCACCCCTCCACTTT
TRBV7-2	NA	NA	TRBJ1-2	CASSLAQGSSYGYTF	TGTGCCAGCAGCTTAGCTCAGGGCTCGAGCTATGGCTACACCTTC
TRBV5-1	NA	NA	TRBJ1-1	CASSLGHPGDTEAFF	TGCGCCAGCAGCTTGGGGCATCCGGGGGACACTGAAGCTTTCTTT
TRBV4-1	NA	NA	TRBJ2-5	CASSQDGAVQETQYF	TGCGCCAGCAGCCAAGATGGGGCAGTCCAAGAGACCCAGTACTTC
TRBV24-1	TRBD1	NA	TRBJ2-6	CATSDLRDRAGANVLTF	TGTGCCACCAGTGATTTGAGGGACAGGGCCGGGGCCAACGTCCTGACTTTC
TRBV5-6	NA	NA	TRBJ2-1	CASSEWGRQNEQFF	TGTGCCAGCAGCGAATGGGGTAGACAGAATGAGCAGTTCTTC
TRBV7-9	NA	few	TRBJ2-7	CASSLAQGTTYEQYF	TGTGCCAGCAGCTTAGCGCAAGGGACAACCTACGAGCAGTACTTC
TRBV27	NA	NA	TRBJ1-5	CASSLGSGDQPQHF	TGTGCCAGCAGTTTAGGGTCAGGCGATCAGCCCCAGCATTTT
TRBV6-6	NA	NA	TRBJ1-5	CASSYHPQASNQPQHF	TGTGCCAGCAGTTACCACCCCCAAGCCAGCAATCAGCCCCAGCATTTT
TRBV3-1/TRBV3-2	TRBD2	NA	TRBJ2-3	CASSQDRTSGGQYF	TGTGCCAGCAGCCAAGATCGGACTAGCGGGGGGCAGTATTTT
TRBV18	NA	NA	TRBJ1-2	CASSPPGTGFAANYGYTF	TGTGCCAGCTCACCACCGGGAACAGGGTTTGCGGCTAACTATGGCTACACCTTC
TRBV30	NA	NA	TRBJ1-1	CAWRGQGLRAEAFF	TGTGCCTGGAGGGGGCAGGGGCTTCGGGCTGAAGCTTTCTTT
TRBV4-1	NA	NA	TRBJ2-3	CASSQVSIAASTDTQYF	TGCGCCAGCAGCCAAGTCTCGATAGCGGCTAGCACAGATACGCAGTATTTT
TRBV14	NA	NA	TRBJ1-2	CASSQGQRGRSYGYTF	TGTGCCAGCAGCCAAGGCCAGCGGGGGAGAAGCTATGGCTACACCTTC
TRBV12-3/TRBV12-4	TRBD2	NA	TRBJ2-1	CASRRTSSQEFF	TGTGCCAGCAGACGGACTAGCTCGCAGGAGTTCTTC
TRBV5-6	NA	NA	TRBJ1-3	CASSVWDSRNTIYF	TGTGCCAGCAGCGTTTGGGACTCCCGCAACACCATATATTTT
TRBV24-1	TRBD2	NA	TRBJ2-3	CATSTGTSGRITDTQYF	TGTGCCACCTCCACCGGGACTAGTGGAAGAATCACAGATACGCAGTATTTT
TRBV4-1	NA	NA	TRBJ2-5	CASSQVVFRGFYETQYF	TGCGCCAGCAGCCAAGTAGTGTTTCGGGGGTTTTATGAGACCCAGTACTTC
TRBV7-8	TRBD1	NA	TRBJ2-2	CASSWRVQGANTGELFF	TGTGCCAGCAGCTGGCGAGTTCAGGGGGCAAACACCGGGGAGCTGTTTTTT
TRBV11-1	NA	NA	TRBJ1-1	CASSSYKNTEAFF	TGTGCCAGCAGCTCTTACAAAAACACTGAAGCTTTCTTT
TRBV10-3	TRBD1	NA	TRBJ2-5	CASGRDRVEETQYF	TGTGCCAGCGGGCGGGACAGGGTCGAAGAGACCCAGTACTTC
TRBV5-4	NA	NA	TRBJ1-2	CASSLGVYVGNYGYTF	TGTGCCAGCAGCTTGGGGGTTTATGTGGGCAACTATGGCTACACCTTC
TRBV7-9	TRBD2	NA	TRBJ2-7	CATSGGEAFYEQYF	TGTGCCACCAGCGGGGGGGAAGCCTTTTACGAGCAGTACTTC
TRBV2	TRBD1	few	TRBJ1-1	CASSEGTGQGPTEAFF	TGTGCCAGCAGTGAGGGGACGGGACAGGGGCCGACTGAAGCTTTCTTT
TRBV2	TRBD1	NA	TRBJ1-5	CASSAGQNSNQPQHF	TGTGCCAGCAGCGCGGGACAGAATAGCAATCAGCCCCAGCATTTT
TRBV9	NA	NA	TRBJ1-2	CASSVAPERDYGYTF	TGTGCCAGCAGCGTAGCCCCGGAACGGGACTATGGCTACACCTTC
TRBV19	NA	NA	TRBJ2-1	CASSLTGSSYNEQFF	TGTGCCAGTAGCCTTACGGGGAGCTCCTACAATGAGCAGTTCTTC
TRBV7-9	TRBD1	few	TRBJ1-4	CASSPRGRGNEKLFF	TGTGCCAGCAGCCCGAGGGGGCGCGGTAATGAAAAACTGTTTTTT
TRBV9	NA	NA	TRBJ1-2	CASSREDYGYTF	TGTGCCAGCAGCCGGGAGGACTATGGCTACACCTTC
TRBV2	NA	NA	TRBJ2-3	CASRRRKSGADTQYF	TGTGCCAGCAGGAGACGGAAAAGCGGCGCAGATACGCAGTATTTT
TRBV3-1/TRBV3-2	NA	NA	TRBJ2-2	CASRPDRITGELFF	TGTGCCAGCAGACCTGACAGGATTACCGGGGAGCTGTTTTTT
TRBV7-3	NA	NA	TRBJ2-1	CASSPPLANLCNEQFF	TGTGCCAGCAGCCCCCCCCTAGCGAATCTTTGTAATGAGCAGTTCTTC
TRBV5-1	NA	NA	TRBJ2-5	CASSLGQPQETQYF	TGCGCCAGCAGCTTGGGACAGCCACAAGAGACCCAGTACTTC
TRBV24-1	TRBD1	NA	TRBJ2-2	CATSEADRGGTGELFF	TGTGCCACCAGTGAAGCGGACAGGGGAGGCACCGGGGAGCTGTTTTTT
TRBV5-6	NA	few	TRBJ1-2	CASSLGGANYGYTF	TGTGCCAGCAGCTTGGGTGGAGCTAACTATGGCTACACCTTC